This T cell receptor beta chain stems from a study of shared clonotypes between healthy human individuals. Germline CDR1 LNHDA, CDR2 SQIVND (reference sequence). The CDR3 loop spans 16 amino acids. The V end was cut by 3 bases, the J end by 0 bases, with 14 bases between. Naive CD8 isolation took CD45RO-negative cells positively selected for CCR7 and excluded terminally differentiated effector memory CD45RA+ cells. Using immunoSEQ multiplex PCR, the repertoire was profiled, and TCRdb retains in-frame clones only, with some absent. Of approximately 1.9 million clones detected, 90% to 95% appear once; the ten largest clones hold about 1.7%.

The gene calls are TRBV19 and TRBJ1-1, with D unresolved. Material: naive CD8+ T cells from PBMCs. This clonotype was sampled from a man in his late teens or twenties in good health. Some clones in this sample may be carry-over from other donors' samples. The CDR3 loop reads CASSISDGGMNTEAFF. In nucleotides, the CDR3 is TGTGCCAGTAGTATCTCGGACGGAGGGATGAACACTGAAGCTTTCTTT.